This TCR beta chain was retrieved from a study of neurological immune-mediated disorders. Study results and caveats: Phylogenetic grouping assigned the repertoires of 18 of 34 multiple sclerosis patients to one related-CDR3 cluster, which constitutes a possible signature.

The sample's time point: longitudinal time-point 2. The CDR3 runs 12 residues. Trimming removed 2 bases from V and 7 bases from J, with 8 bases in between. CDR1 and CDR2 (germline): MDHEN, SYDVKM. This clonotype was seen repeatedly, ten times or more. The target antigen is unknown. TCRdb passed the 5' RACE reads through MiXCR, listing each CDR3 protein once. The profile covers 80,000 to 100,000 distinct CDR3 sequences, with approximately 6% appearing a single time and roughly 7.9% taken by the ten largest. The sample was PBMCs. The TCR originated in a woman in her sixties or seventies with multiple sclerosis. The chain recombines TRBV28 with TRBJ1-2, with no clear D. The CDR3 DNA is TGTGCCAGCAGTTTAGCCCCGACTGGCTACACCTTC. The encoded protein is CASSLAPTGYTF.